The 19 T cell receptor beta chains below all came from one sample that was sequenced in a study of blood T cell repertoires in COVID-19. Produced via immunoSEQ multiplex PCR; TCRdb's table is partial and in-frame only. The sample has about 180,000 clones, roughly 88% seen once. Sample: PBMCs or T cells enriched from blood (not recorded which). These receptors originate from a man aged 50-60 years who had recovered from COVID-19.

V usage is TRBV27 and J usage is TRBJ2-5, with 14 nucleotides matching TRBD2. This CDR3 has 16 residues. The trim removed 3 bases at V and 7 bases at J, leaving 7 bases unmatched. The germline CDR1 and CDR2 sequences are MNHEY and SMNVEV (reference sequence). CDR3 sequence: CASSFGTSGGGGTQYF. In DNA, the CDR3 is TGTGCCAGCAGTTTCGGGACTAGCGGGGGTGGGGGGACCCAGTACTTC.

V usage is TRBV6-5 and J usage is TRBJ1-4; D not certain. CDR3 length: 13 amino acids. Germline-derived CDR1 and CDR2 are MNHEY and SVGAGI. V was clipped by 0 bases and J by 4 bases, with 3 bases between them. CDR3 residues: CASSYSRNEKLFF. Here the CDR3 DNA reads TGTGCCAGCAGTTACTCCCGTAATGAAAAACTGTTTTTT.

CDR3 in DNA: TGTGCCAGCAGCCCGAATTTTTCGACAGGGAACTATGGCTACACCTTC. Translating it yields CASSPNFSTGNYGYTF. This sequence joins TRBV4-2 and TRBJ1-2, with TRBD1 matching over 7 bases. The V segment lost 4 bases and the J segment 2 bases; nucleotides outside the gene matches: 10. The length of the CDR3 is 16 residues. CDR1 and CDR2 from the germline V gene are LGHNA and YNFKEQ.

The chain couples TRBV19 to TRBJ1-1; 7 nucleotides agree with TRBD1. CDR1 and CDR2 from the germline V gene are LNHDA and SQIVND (reference sequence). After removal of 4 bases from V and 0 bases from J, the junction contained 17 bases not matched to a gene. The CDR3 contains 19 residues. DNA of the CDR3: TGTGCCAGTAGTAGTTCTCCCCGGGACAGAGGTCGATTGAACACTGAAGCTTTCTTT. This sequence encodes CASSSSPRDRGRLNTEAFF.

This chain connects TRBV6-4 to TRBJ1-2, with a tentative D call TRBD1 (5 bases). V dropped 4 bases and J dropped 7 bases, with 13 bases sitting between them. The CDR3 is 13 residues long. CDR1 is MRHNA, CDR2 SNTAGT, per germline. In nucleotides, the CDR3 is TGTGCCAGCAGTGGTGAAAGGGGCCTTGGCTACACCTTC. It yields the protein CASSGERGLGYTF.

This sequence joins TRBV18 and TRBJ2-7; tentative D call: TRBD2 (7 bases). V was trimmed by 2 bases and J by 0 bases, leaving 14 bases between them. CDR3 length: 16 amino acids. Germline lookup yields CDR1 KGHSH and CDR2 LQKENI. The CDR3 DNA is TGTGCCAGCTCACCAGGGGGGGGCCCAAGCTCCTACGAGCAGTACTTC. This translates into CASSPGGGPSSYEQYF.

This rearrangement joins TRBV10-1 to TRBJ2-5; D is possibly TRBD2 (5 bases). V dropped 8 bases and J dropped 3 bases, with 19 bases sitting between them. This CDR3 region has 15 residues. Per germline, CDR1 WNHNN and CDR2 SYGVQD (reference sequence). CDR3 protein: CASGPSGLGEETQYF. Written as DNA, the CDR3 is TGCGCCAGCGGACCGTCGGGCCTCGGGGAAGAGACCCAGTACTTC.

This rearrangement joins TRBV7-9 to TRBJ2-2; D is unclear. The CDR3 length is 13 residues. Germline CDR1 SEHNR, CDR2 FQNEAQ (reference sequence). The germline V and J ends were trimmed by 1 base and 9 bases, with 9 bases remaining between them. The CDR3 DNA sequence: TGTGCCAGCAGCTTAGTCGGGTCTAGGGAGCTGTTTTTT. As protein: CASSLVGSRELFF.

This clone was found once. The gene calls are TRBV11-2 and TRBJ1-3; 10 nucleotides line up with TRBD1. V trimming: 5 bases; J trimming: 2 bases; junction bases outside the gene matches: 6. CDR1 is SGHAT and CDR2 is FQNNGV in the germline V gene. The length of the CDR3 is 16 residues. This CDR3 is CASSPQGQGAGNTIYF. The CDR3 DNA sequence: TGTGCCAGCAGCCCTCAAGGACAGGGGGCTGGAAACACCATATATTTT.

V gene TRBV18 combines with J gene TRBJ2-3; 8 bases line up with TRBD1. The CDR3 sequence is 16 residues long. V lost 6 bases and J lost 2; bases outside the gene matches: 10. Germline CDR1 and CDR2: KGHSH and LQKENI. In nucleotides, the CDR3 is TGTGCCAGCTCTCCGAACCGACAGGGGAACACAGATACGCAGTATTTT. This sequence encodes CASSPNRQGNTDTQYF.

This clone was counted a few times. This sequence joins TRBV28 and TRBJ2-5; D is undetermined. Germline V gene sequence: CDR1 MDHEN, CDR2 SYDVKM. V shed 1 base and J shed 6 bases, with 18 bases lying between them. The CDR3 consists of 16 residues. The DNA of the CDR3 is TGTGCCAGCAGTTTATATCAGGCCAGCCCTGTTCAGACCCAGTACTTC. It translates to CASSLYQASPVQTQYF.

V is TRBV5-6 and J is TRBJ1-2, with 8 positions matching TRBD1. Germline lookup yields CDR1 SGHDT and CDR2 YYEEEE. The junction had 9 bases not matched to a gene; V was cut back by 3 bases and J by 5 bases. The CDR3 contains 15 residues. CDR3 amino acids: CASSSLDRGAYGYTF. CDR3 in DNA: TGTGCCAGCAGCTCATTAGACAGGGGCGCGTATGGCTACACCTTC.

The chain recombines TRBV10-1 with TRBJ1-1, with a possible D match to TRBD1 (5 bases). The CDR3 is made up of 13 amino acids. The V gene's germline CDR1 is WNHNN and CDR2 SYGVQD (reference sequence). V was shortened by 5 bases and J by 1 base, with 8 bases between the two germline ends. CDR3 nucleotide sequence: TGCGCCAGCAGTACCGGACAGAACACTGAAGCTTTCTTT. Encoded protein: CASSTGQNTEAFF.

The genes are TRBV27 and TRBJ2-2; D may be TRBD2 (6 bases). Trimming removed 6 bases at V and 4 bases at J, with 15 bases between. The CDR3 contains 15 residues. Germline loops: CDR1 MNHEY, CDR2 SMNVEV (reference sequence). The CDR3 loop reads CASSLRVAATGELFF. CDR3 in DNA: TGTGCCAGCAGCTTACGGGTAGCGGCCACCGGGGAGCTGTTTTTT.

The genes are TRBV30 and TRBJ2-7; 7 bases map to TRBD2. Germline CDR1 and CDR2: GTSNPN and SVGIG (reference sequence). Germline trimming cut 2 bases from V and 5 bases from J; bases unmatched to any gene: 3. The CDR3 has 12 residues. This CDR3 is CAWSPGRHEQYF. For the CDR3, the DNA is TGTGCCTGGAGTCCCGGGAGGCACGAGCAGTACTTC.

V usage is TRBV9 and J usage is TRBJ1-2; D call uncertain. Between the trimmed V and J ends, which lost 4 bases and 7 bases, there was a span of 17 bases. This CDR3 spans 14 amino acids. Germline V gene data show CDR1 as SGDLS and CDR2 as YYNGEE. CDR3 amino acids: CASSQDSLPTGYTF. The CDR3 region has the DNA TGTGCCAGCAGCCAGGATTCCCTCCCTACTGGCTACACCTTC.

V and J are TRBV18 and TRBJ1-3; D perhaps matches TRBD1 (6 bases). The CDR3 covers 14 residues. V was clipped by 3 bases and J by 6 bases, with 12 bases between them. Germline V gene lookup returns CDR1 KGHSH and CDR2 LQKENI. CDR3 sequence: CASSPDSIVNTIYF. The CDR3 DNA is TGTGCCAGCTCACCGGACAGTATTGTAAACACCATATATTTT.

The rearrangement joins TRBV27 to TRBJ1-5; 11 nucleotides match TRBD1. There are 15 residues in the CDR3. Germline V gene lookup returns CDR1 MNHEY and CDR2 SMNVEV (reference sequence). With 4 bases clipped from V and 5 bases from J, the junction kept 4 bases outside the gene matches. The CDR3: CASSSGQGGDQPQHF. The CDR3 DNA reads as TGTGCCAGCAGTTCGGGACAGGGGGGGGATCAGCCCCAGCATTTT.

This clone was detected only once. The J gene is TRBJ1-5, the V gene TRBV7-4; perhaps TRBD1 as D (5 bases). Germline V gene lookup returns CDR1 SGHVT and CDR2 SQSDAQ. The CDR3 runs to 14 residues. Trimming removed 5 bases from V and 3 bases from J, with 11 bases in between. CDR3 amino acids: CASSIPGYNQPQHF. CDR3 nucleotide sequence: TGTGCCAGCAGCATACCAGGGTACAATCAGCCCCAGCATTTT.